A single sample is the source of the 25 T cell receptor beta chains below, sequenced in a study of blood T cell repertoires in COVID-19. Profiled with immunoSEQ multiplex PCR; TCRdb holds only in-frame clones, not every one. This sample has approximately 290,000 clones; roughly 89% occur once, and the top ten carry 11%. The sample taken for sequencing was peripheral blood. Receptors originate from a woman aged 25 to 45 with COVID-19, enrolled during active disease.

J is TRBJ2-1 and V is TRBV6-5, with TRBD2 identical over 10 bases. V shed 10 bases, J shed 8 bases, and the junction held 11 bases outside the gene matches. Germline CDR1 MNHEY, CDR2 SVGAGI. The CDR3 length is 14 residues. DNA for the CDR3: TGTGCCACTCACAGCGGGGGGGCCTTTGATGAGCAGTTCTTC. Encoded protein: CATHSGGAFDEQFF.

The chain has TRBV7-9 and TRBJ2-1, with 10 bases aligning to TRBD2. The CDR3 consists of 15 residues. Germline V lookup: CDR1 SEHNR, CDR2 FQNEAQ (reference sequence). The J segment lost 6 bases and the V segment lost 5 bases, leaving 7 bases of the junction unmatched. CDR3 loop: CASSQTSGVSNEQFF. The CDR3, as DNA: TGTGCCAGCAGCCAAACTAGCGGGGTGAGCAATGAGCAGTTCTTC.

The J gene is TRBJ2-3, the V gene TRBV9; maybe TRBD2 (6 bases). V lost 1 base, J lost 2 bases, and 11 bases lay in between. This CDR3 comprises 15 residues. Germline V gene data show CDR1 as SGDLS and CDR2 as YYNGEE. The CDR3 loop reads CASSVRGDPTDTQYF. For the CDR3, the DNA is TGTGCCAGCAGCGTACGCGGGGACCCCACAGATACGCAGTATTTT.

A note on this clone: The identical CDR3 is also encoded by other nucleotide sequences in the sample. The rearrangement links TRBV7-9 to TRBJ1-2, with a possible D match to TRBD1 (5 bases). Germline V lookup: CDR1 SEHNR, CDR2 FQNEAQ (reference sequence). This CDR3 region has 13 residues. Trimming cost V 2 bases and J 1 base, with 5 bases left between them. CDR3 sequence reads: CASSLQGNYGYTF. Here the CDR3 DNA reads TGTGCCAGCAGCTTACAGGGTAACTATGGCTACACCTTC.

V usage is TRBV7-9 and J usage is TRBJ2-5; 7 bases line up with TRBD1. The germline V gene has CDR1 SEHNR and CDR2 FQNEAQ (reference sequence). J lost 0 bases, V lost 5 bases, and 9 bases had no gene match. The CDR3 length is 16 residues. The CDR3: CASSTRQGPYQETQYF. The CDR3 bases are TGTGCCAGCAGCACCCGACAGGGTCCGTACCAAGAGACCCAGTACTTC.

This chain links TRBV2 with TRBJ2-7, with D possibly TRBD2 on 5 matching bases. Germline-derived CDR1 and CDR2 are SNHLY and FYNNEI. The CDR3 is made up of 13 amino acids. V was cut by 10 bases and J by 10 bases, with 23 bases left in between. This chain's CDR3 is CANNQGPRTGQYF. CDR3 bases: TGTGCCAACAATCAAGGACCGAGAACGGGACAGTACTTC.

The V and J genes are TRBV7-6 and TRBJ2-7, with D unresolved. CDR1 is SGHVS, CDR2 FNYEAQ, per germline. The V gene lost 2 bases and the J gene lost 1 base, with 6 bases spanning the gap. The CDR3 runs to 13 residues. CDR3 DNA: TGTGCCAGCAGCTTACCCAGTTCCTACGAGCAGTACTTC. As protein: CASSLPSSYEQYF.

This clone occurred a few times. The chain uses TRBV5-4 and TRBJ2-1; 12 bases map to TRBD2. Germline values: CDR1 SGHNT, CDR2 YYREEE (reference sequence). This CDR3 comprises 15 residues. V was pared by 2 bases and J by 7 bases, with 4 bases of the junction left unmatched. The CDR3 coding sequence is TGTGCCAGCAGCTTACCGACTAGCGGGGGTAATGAGCAGTTCTTC. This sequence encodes CASSLPTSGGNEQFF.

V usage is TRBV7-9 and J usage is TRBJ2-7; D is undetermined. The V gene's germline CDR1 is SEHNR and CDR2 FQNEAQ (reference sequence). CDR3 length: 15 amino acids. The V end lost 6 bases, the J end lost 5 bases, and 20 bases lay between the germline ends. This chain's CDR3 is CASRGPGTPADEQYF. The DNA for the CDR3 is TGTGCCAGCAGAGGCCCCGGAACACCGGCGGACGAGCAGTACTTC.

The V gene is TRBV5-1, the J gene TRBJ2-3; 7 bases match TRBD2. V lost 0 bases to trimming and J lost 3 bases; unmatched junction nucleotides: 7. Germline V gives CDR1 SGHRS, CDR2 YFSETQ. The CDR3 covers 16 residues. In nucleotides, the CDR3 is TGCGCCAGCAGCTTGGGATGGGAGGGCACTACAGATACGCAGTATTTT. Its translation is CASSLGWEGTTDTQYF.

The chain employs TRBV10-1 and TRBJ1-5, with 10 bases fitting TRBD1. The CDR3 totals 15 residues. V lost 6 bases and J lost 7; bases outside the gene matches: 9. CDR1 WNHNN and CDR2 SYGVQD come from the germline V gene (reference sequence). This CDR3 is CASSPGTGAWQPQHF. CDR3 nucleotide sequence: TGCGCCAGCAGCCCCGGGACAGGGGCTTGGCAGCCCCAGCATTTT.

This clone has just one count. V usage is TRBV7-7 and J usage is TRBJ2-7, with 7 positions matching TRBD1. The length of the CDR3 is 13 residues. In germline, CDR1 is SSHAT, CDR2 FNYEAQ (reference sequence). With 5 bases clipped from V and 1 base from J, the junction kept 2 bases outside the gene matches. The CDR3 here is CASSPGGSYEQYF. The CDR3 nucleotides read TGTGCCAGCAGCCCAGGGGGTTCCTACGAGCAGTACTTC. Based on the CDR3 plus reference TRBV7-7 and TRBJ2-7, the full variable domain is GAGVSQSPRYKVTKRGQDVTLRCDPISSHATLYWYQQALGQGPEFLTYFNYEAQPDKSGLPSDRFSAERPEGSISTLTIQRTEQRDSAMYRCASSPGGSYEQYFGPGTRLTVT.

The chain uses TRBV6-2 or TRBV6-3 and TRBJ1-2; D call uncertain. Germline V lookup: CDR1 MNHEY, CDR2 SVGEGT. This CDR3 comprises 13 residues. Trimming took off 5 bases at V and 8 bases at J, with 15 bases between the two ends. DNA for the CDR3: TGTGCCAGCAGTCACGAGAGGGTCGGAGGCTACACCTTC. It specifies CASSHERVGGYTF.

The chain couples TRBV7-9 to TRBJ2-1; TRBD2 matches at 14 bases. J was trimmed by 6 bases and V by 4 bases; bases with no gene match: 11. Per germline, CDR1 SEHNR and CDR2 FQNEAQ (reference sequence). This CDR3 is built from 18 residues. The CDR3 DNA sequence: TGTGCCAGCAGCTCCCCTCAGGCGGGACTAGCGGGGGTCAATGAGCAGTTCTTC. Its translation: CASSSPQAGLAGVNEQFF.

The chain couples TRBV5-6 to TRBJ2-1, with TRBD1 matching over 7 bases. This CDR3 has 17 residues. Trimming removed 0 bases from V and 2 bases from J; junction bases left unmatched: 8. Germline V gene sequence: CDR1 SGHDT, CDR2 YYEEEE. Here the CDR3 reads CASSLELWDSAYNEQFF. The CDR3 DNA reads TGTGCCAGCAGCTTGGAACTGTGGGACAGTGCCTACAATGAGCAGTTCTTC.

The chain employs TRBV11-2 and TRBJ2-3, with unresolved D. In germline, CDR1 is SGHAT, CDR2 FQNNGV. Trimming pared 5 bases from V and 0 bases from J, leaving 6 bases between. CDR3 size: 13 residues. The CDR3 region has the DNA TGTGCCAGCAGCCTCCTGAGCACAGATACGCAGTATTTT. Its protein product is CASSLLSTDTQYF. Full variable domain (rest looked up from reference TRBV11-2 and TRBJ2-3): EAGVAQSPRYKIIEKRQSVAFWCNPISGHATLYWYQQILGQGPKLLIQFQNNGVVDDSQLPKDRFSAERLKGVDSTLKIQPAKLEDSAVYLCASSLLSTDTQYFGPGTRLTVL.

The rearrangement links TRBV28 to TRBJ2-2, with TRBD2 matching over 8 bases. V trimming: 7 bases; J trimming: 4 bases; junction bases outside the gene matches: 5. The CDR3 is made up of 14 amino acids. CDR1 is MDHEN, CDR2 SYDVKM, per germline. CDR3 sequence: CASTLSGGTGELFF. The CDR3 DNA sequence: TGTGCCAGCACCCTCAGCGGGGGCACCGGGGAGCTGTTTTTT.

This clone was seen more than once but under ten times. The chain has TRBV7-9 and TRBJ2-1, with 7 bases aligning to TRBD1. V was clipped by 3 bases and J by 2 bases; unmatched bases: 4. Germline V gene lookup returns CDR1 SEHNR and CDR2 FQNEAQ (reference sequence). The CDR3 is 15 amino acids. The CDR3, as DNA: TGTGCCAGCAGCTTCCCAGGACAGGCCTACAATGAGCAGTTCTTC. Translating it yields CASSFPGQAYNEQFF.

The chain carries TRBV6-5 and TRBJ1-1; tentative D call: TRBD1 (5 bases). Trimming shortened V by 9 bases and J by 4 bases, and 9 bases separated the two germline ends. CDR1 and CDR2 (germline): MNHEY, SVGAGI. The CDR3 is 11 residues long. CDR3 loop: CASDSFTEAFF. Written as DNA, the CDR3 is TGTGCCAGTGACAGTTTCACTGAAGCTTTCTTT.

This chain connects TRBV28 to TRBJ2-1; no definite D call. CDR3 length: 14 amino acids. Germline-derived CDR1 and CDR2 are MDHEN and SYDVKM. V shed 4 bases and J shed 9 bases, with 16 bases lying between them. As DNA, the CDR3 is TGTGCCAGCAGTTCAGGTTCCCCGAGCCCTGAGCAGTTCTTC. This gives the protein CASSSGSPSPEQFF.

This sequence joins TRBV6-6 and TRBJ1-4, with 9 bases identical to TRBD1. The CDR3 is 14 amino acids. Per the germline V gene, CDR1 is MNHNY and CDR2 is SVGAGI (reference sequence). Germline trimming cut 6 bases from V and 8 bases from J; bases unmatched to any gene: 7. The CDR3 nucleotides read TGTGCCAGCAGACCACAGGGGGCTTGGGAAAAACTGTTTTTT. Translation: CASRPQGAWEKLFF.

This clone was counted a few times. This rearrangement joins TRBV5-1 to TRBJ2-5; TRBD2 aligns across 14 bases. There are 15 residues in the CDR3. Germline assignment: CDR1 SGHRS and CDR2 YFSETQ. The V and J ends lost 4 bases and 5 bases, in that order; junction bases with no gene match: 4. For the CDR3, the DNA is TGCGCCAGCAGCCCACGGACTAGCGGGAGGGAGACCCAGTACTTC. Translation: CASSPRTSGRETQYF.

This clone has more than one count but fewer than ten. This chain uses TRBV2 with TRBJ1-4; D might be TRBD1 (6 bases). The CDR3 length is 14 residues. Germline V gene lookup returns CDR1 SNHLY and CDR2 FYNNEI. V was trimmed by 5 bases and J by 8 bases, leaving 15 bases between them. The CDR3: CASSKTGNGEKLFF. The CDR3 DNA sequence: TGTGCCAGCAGTAAAACAGGGAACGGGGAAAAACTGTTTTTT.

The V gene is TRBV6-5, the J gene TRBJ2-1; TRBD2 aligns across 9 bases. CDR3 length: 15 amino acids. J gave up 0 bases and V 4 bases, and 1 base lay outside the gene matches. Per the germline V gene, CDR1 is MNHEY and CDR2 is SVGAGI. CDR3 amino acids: CASSWRGGSYNEQFF. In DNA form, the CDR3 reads TGTGCCAGCAGTTGGCGGGGGGGCTCCTACAATGAGCAGTTCTTC.

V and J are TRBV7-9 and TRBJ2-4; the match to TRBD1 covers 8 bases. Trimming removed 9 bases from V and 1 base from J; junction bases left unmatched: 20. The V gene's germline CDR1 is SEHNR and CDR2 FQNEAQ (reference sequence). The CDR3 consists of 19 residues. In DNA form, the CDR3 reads TGTGCCAGTCGGCCGGGTGCAGGGGGCGCAAGAACGGCCAAAAACATTCAGTACTTC. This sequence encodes CASRPGAGGARTAKNIQYF.